The entry below gives a single TCR beta chain sequence along with its context. Its antigen is not identified. The sample belongs to a study of OX40 agonist ivuxolimab in advanced cancers. Study results and limitations: CD4+ T cells averaged fewer expanded clones than CD8+ T cells. Among the nonresponders, some also had low normalized T-cell clonal expansion. Clonal expansion among partial responders at 0.1-3.0 mg/kg ranked near the lowest.

The protocol was immunoSEQ multiplex PCR, while the TCRdb copy is restricted to in-frame clones and leaves out a portion. Of tens of thousands of clones in the sample, approximately 90% were seen once. This clonotype originated in an adult with an advanced solid tumor such as melanoma, head and neck, liver or kidney cancer. The sequencing used CD4+ or CD8+ T cells sorted from blood, collected in a trial of the OX40 agonist ivuxolimab.

The CDR3 is CASSYLNGKGEQYF. DNA of the CDR3: TGTGCCAGCAGCTATCTAAACGGGAAAGGGGAGCAGTACTTC. This chain links TRBV7-8 with TRBJ2-7, with D possibly TRBD2 on 5 matching bases. V was trimmed by 4 bases and J by 7 bases, leaving 17 bases between them. CDR3 length: 14 amino acids. Germline CDR1 reads SGHVS; CDR2 reads FQNEAQ.